This T cell receptor beta chain was sequenced during a study of identical twins. Via MiXCR, TCRdb re-called the 5' RACE reads, giving one row per CDR3 protein. Of about 720,000 distinct CDR3 sequences listed, around 8.3% are singletons. Trimming removed 1 base at V and 3 bases at J, with 14 bases between. CDR1 SQVTM and CDR2 ANQGSEA come from the germline V gene. The CDR3 is 15 residues long. This clonotype was seen more than once but under ten times. These data also featured in a second study, about yellow fever vaccine responses in identical twins.

The sequenced sample consisted of PBMCs. The J gene is TRBJ2-3, the V gene TRBV29-1; no reliable D call. This sequence originates from a young woman in good health. The CDR3 reads CSVEGVPRNTDTQYF. CDR3 DNA sequence: TGCAGCGTTGAAGGGGTTCCTCGCAATACAGATACGCAGTATTTT.